Reported below is one T cell receptor (beta chain). What it binds is unknown. This may stem from a read error, because a much larger clone lies one nucleotide away. These data come from a study of tumor-infiltrating lymphocytes in primary liver carcinoma. Study results and limitations: Being bulk and unsorted, samples allowed no CD4+ and CD8+ repertoire comparison. Tumor-adjacent and tumor-blood pairs shared a smaller degree of overlap than tumor region pairs.

Starting from 400 to 500 ng of total RNA, TCR beta cDNA was produced with a primer in the constant region. Employing slightly modified ARM-PCR, three nested multiplex PCR rounds were run, and these gave rise to the TCR beta libraries. Researchers ran the first two PCR rounds for roughly 11 cycles each with TRBV1-TRBV30 forward primers and a C-beta reverse primer. From the multiplex PCR reads, TCRdb called clonotypes with MiXCR, one entry per CDR3 protein. Found here are fewer than 400,000 distinct CDR3 sequences, around three fifths of them singletons; the top ten hold about 9.4%. The blood RNA (from unsorted whole blood) was obtained, and germline DNA was also extracted. The CDR3 has 13 residues. The germline V gene encodes CDR1 SGHDT and CDR2 YYEEEE.

This chain connects TRBV5-6 to TRBJ2-5, with D unclear. The TCR originated in a man between 40 and 49 years old with primary liver carcinoma and hepatitis B virus infection. The specimen was peripheral blood. The CDR3 is CANSLYATETQYF. The CDR3, as DNA: TGTGCCAACAGCTTGTACGCTACGGAGACCCAGTACTTC.